The sample holds many counts of the clone carrying this T cell receptor (beta chain). The antigen remains unidentified. The entry originates in a study of T cells in Graves' hyperthyroidism and ophthalmopathy. CDR1 is SQVTM, CDR2 ANQGSEA, per germline. Trimming pared 8 bases from V and 0 bases from J, leaving 19 bases between. This CDR3 has 15 amino acids. Researchers amplified the TCR beta CDR3 regions from RNA transcripts. First-round RT-PCR of the TCR CDR3 relied on the HTBI primer set. TCRdb fed the multiplex PCR reads into MiXCR, producing one record per CDR3 protein. The table records 300,000 to 450,000 distinct CDR3 sequences, around 25% of them present only once. Study-wide points: Most thyroid clonotypes that were expanded above 0.001 also turned up in blood.

The receptor comes from a man between 45 and 60 years old with Graves' hyperthyroidism. Input material: blood. The chain joins TRBV29-1 to TRBJ1-1, with a tentative D call TRBD1 (5 bases). The CDR3 region is CSIYGTSALNTEAFF. CDR3 DNA: TGCAGCATCTACGGGACGTCAGCCTTGAACACTGAAGCTTTCTTT.